What follows describes a single TCR beta chain. What it recognizes is unknown. The data originate from a study of T cell repertoires in aging, cancer and after chemotherapy. Study overall: Chronic lymphocytic leukemia patients on fludarabine- or bendamustine-based regimens gave paired samples before and after chemotherapy. Study conclusions and caveats: Rebound thymic output was suggested by rising median generation probability during chemotherapy in each cancer cohort.

Peripheral blood genomic DNA, not sorted cells or RNA, was the template. Germline V gives CDR1 MNHEY, CDR2 SVGAGI. The CDR3 spans 14 residues. V shed 6 bases, J shed 6 bases, and the junction held 9 bases outside the gene matches. A mixed TRB-A/B primer pool amplified rearranged TRB by multiplex touch-down PCR. From the multiplex PCR reads, TCRdb called clonotypes with MiXCR, one entry per CDR3 protein. Of some 1,400 distinct CDR3 sequences listed, about half are singletons. V is TRBV6-5 and J is TRBJ2-3; 7 nucleotides agree with TRBD1. The TCR was taken from a human donor with a blood cancer. The sequenced sample was blood. The CDR3: CASRTGWMMDTQYF. The CDR3 nucleotides read TGTGCCAGCAGGACAGGGTGGATGATGGATACGCAGTATTTT.